Listed below are T cell receptor beta chains from one sample, sequenced in a study of T cells after yellow fever vaccination. MiXCR, run by TCRdb on the 5' RACE reads, gives a single entry per CDR3 protein. The sample includes a few hundred thousand distinct CDR3 sequences, around 19% seen only once; the top ten take roughly a sixth. Sequencing used PBMCs, obtained before the yellow fever booster vaccination. These receptors all stem from a young man who received the YFV17D yellow fever vaccine. Each CDR3 is given with its conserved first and last residue. The D gene is left open where the match is weak. Not every row has a clone size; where given, it reads once, few, many or a size class.

v_call	j_call	d_call	clone_size	cdr3_aa	cdr3_nt
TRBV7-2	TRBJ2-5	TRBD1	-	CASRFSGTGAETQYF	TGTGCCAGCAGATTCTCCGGGACAGGAGCAGAGACCCAGTACTTC
TRBV10-3	TRBJ2-5	-	-	CAISSTEMETQYF	TGTGCCATCAGCTCGACAGAGATGGAGACCCAGTACTTC
TRBV20-1	TRBJ2-5	TRBD2	-	CSARDQRDYSQETQYF	TGCAGTGCTAGAGATCAAAGGGACTACTCCCAAGAGACCCAGTACTTC
TRBV3-1	TRBJ2-5	TRBD2	few	CASSQGLAGGRMETQYF	TGTGCCAGCAGCCAAGGACTAGCGGGGGGGCGGATGGAGACCCAGTACTTC
TRBV4-2	TRBJ2-7	-	-	CASSQTNYEQYF	TGTGCCAGCAGCCAAACTAACTACGAGCAGTACTTC
TRBV7-2	TRBJ2-3	TRBD2	-	CASSSTGLGLLADTQYF	TGTGCCAGCAGCTCCACGGGACTAGGTTTATTGGCAGATACGCAGTATTTT
TRBV4-1	TRBJ1-2	-	few	CASSQDHRGPYYGYTF	TGCGCCAGCAGCCAAGATCACCGGGGGCCTTACTATGGCTACACCTTC
TRBV20-1	TRBJ2-2	-	-	CSAPGRITNTGELFF	TGCAGTGCTCCAGGACGGATAACGAACACCGGGGAGCTGTTTTTT
TRBV5-6	TRBJ2-1	TRBD2	few	CASSSSGAWNEQFF	TGTGCCAGCAGCTCTAGCGGGGCCTGGAATGAGCAGTTCTTC
TRBV20-1	TRBJ2-1	TRBD2	few	CSATPAGGWDEQFF	TGCAGTGCTACCCCAGCGGGGGGGTGGGATGAGCAGTTCTTC
TRBV5-1	TRBJ2-7	-	-	CASSLGLGGSYEQYF	TGCGCCAGCAGCTTGGGACTGGGGGGCTCCTACGAGCAGTACTTC
TRBV5-6	TRBJ2-5	-	many	CASSPGGGTETQYF	TGTGCCAGCAGCCCTGGAGGGGGTACGGAGACCCAGTACTTC
TRBV4-1	TRBJ2-3	TRBD1	many	CASSQPGTALTDTQYF	TGCGCCAGCAGCCAACCCGGGACAGCGCTCACAGATACGCAGTATTTT
TRBV5-6	TRBJ2-5	-	few	CASRAEGGVQETQYF	TGTGCCAGCAGGGCTGAAGGGGGGGTACAAGAGACCCAGTACTTC
TRBV28	TRBJ2-5	TRBD2	-	CASSSPGSGGEETQYF	TGTGCCAGCAGTTCCCCGGGTAGCGGGGGGGAAGAGACCCAGTACTTC
TRBV7-9	TRBJ2-7	-	-	CASSSGEGANYEQYF	TGTGCCAGCAGCTCCGGGGAGGGGGCTAACTACGAGCAGTACTTC
TRBV9	TRBJ1-2	TRBD1	-	CASSVAGQGANTF	TGTGCCAGCAGCGTAGCGGGACAGGGGGCAAATACCTTC
TRBV5-1	TRBJ2-5	TRBD2	few	CASRAGTSQTQYF	TGCGCCAGCAGAGCCGGGACTAGCCAGACCCAGTACTTC
TRBV7-2	TRBJ1-1	-	many	CASSAGTNTEAFF	TGTGCCAGCAGCGCGGGGACGAACACTGAAGCTTTCTTT
TRBV6-5	TRBJ1-2	TRBD1	few	CASSGTAGDGYTF	TGTGCCAGCAGCGGGACAGCGGGGGATGGCTACACCTTC
TRBV29-1	TRBJ1-2	-	-	CSVEDNWQAVDGYTF	TGCAGCGTTGAAGATAACTGGCAGGCAGTCGATGGCTACACCTTC
TRBV20-1	TRBJ2-5	TRBD2	-	CSGNSGGAQTQYF	TGCAGTGGAAATAGCGGGGGGGCTCAGACCCAGTACTTC
TRBV7-9	TRBJ2-5	-	-	CASRRAYRGRQETQYF	TGTGCCAGCCGCCGCGCTTACCGGGGGCGTCAAGAGACCCAGTACTTC
TRBV25-1	TRBJ1-1	-	many	CASRTSWTEAFF	TGTGCCAGCAGAACGAGTTGGACTGAAGCTTTCTTT